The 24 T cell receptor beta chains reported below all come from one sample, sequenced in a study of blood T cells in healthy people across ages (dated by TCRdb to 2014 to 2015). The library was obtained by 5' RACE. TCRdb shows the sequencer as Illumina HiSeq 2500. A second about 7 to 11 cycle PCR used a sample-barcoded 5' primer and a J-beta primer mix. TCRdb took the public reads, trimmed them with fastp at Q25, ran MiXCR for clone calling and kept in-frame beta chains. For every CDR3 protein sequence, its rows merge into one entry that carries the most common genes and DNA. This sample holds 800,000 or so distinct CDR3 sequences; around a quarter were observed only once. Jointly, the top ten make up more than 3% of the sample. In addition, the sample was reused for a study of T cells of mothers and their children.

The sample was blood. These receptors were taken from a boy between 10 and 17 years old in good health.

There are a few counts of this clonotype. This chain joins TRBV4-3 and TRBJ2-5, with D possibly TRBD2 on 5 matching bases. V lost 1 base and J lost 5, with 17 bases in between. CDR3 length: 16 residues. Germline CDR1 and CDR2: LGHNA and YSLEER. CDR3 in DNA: TGCGCCAGCAGCCAAGGAACCCGGGCTAGCTGGGAGACCCAGTACTTC. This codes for CASSQGTRASWETQYF.

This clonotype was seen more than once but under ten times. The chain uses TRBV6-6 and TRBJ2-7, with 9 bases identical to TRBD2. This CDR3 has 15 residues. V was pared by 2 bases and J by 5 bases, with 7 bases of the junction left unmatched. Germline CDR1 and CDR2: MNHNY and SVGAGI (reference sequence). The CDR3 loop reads CASSYVRSGGDEQYF. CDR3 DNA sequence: TGTGCCAGCAGTTACGTGCGTAGCGGGGGAGACGAGCAGTACTTC.

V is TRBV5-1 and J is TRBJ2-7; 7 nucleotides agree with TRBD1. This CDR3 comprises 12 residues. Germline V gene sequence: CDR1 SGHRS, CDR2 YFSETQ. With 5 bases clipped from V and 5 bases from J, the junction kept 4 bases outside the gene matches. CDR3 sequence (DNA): TGCGCCAGCAGGACAGGGTACCACGAGCAGTACTTC. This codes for CASRTGYHEQYF.

In nucleotides, the CDR3 is TGTGCCATCGATAGGGGTCCTTATGGCTACACCTTC. Protein: CAIDRGPYGYTF. The rearrangement links TRBV15 to TRBJ1-2; TRBD1 might be the D (5 bases). The V gene lost 10 bases and the J gene lost 5 bases, with 14 bases spanning the gap. Germline V gene data show CDR1 as LNHNV and CDR2 as YYDKDF (reference sequence). The CDR3 runs to 12 residues. The whole variable domain, filled in from reference TRBV15 and TRBJ1-2, reads DAMVIQNPRYQVTQFGKPVTLSCSQTLNHNVMYWYQQKSSQAPKLLFHYYDKDFNNEADTPDNFQSRRPNTSFCFLDIRSPGLGDTAMYLCAIDRGPYGYTFGSGTRLTVV.

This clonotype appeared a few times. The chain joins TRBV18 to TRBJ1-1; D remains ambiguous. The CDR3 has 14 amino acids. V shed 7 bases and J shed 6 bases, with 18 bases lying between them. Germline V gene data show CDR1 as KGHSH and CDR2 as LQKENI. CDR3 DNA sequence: TGTGCCAGCTGGGATGGATTGGTAGGCTCTGAAGCTTTCTTT. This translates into CASWDGLVGSEAFF.

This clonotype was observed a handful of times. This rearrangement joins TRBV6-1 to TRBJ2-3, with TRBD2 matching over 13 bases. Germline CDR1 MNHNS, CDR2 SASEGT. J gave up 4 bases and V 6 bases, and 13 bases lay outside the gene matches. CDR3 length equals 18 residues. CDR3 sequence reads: CASREGLAGRIPSDTQYF. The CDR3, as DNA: TGTGCCAGCAGAGAGGGACTAGCGGGGCGTATCCCTTCAGATACGCAGTATTTT.

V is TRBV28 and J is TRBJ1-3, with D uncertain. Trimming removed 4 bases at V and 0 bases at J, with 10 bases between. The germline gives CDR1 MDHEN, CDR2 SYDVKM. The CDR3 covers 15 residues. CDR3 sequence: CASSSPRDSGNTIYF. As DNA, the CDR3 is TGTGCCAGCAGTTCCCCGAGGGACTCTGGAAACACCATATATTTT.

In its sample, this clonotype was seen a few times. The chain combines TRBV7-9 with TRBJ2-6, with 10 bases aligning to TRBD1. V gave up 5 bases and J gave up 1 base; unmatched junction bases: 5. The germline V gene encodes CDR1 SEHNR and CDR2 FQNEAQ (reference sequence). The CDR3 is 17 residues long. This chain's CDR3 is CASSPPDRGSGANVLTF. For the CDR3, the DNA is TGTGCCAGCAGCCCGCCGGACAGGGGGTCTGGGGCCAACGTCCTGACTTTC.

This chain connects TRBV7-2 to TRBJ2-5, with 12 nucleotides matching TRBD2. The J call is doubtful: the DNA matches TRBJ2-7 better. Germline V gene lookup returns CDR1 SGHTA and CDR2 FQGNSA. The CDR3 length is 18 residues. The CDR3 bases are TGTGCCAGCAGCTTAAAGACTAGCGGGGGCCCACGTACCTACGAGCAGTACTTC. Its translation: CASSLKTSGGPRTYEQYF.

The CDR3: CASSQDLGFSYEQYF. CDR3 nucleotides: TGCGCCAGCAGCCAAGATTTGGGATTCTCCTACGAGCAGTACTTC. The V call is TRBV4-3, the J call TRBJ2-7; D gene unclear. Trimming took off 0 bases at V and 0 bases at J, with 9 bases between the two ends. Germline V gene data show CDR1 as LGHNA and CDR2 as YSLEER. CDR3 length: 15 amino acids.

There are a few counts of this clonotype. CDR3 loop: CASRTTGLGYNEQFF. The DNA of the CDR3 is TGTGCCAGCAGAACGACAGGGTTGGGCTACAATGAGCAGTTCTTC. The chain is built from TRBV7-6 and TRBJ2-5; 7 nucleotides align to TRBD1. The J call may not be correct, given that the DNA end is closer to TRBJ2-1. The CDR3 contains 15 residues. Germline V lookup: CDR1 SGHVS, CDR2 FNYEAQ.

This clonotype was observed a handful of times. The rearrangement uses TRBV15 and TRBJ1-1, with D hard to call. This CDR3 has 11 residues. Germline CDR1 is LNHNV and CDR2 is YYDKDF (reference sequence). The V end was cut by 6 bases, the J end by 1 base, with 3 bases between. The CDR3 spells CATRENTEAFF. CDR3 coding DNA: TGTGCCACCAGAGAGAACACTGAAGCTTTCTTT.

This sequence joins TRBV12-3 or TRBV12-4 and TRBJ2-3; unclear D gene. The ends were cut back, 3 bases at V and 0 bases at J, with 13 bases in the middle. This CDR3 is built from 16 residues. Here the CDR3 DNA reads TGTGCCAGCAGTTTTCTCGGGCGCGCTAGCACAGATACGCAGTATTTT. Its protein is CASSFLGRASTDTQYF.

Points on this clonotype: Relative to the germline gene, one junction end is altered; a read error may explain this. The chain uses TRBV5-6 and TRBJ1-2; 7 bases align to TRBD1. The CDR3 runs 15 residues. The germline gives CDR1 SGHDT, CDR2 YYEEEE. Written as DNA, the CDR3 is TGTGCCAGCAGCGGAACGACAGGGAAGGGGGATGGCCACACCTTC. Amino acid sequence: CASSGTTGKGDGHTF.

Written as DNA, the CDR3 is TGTGCCAGCAGCCAAGTCAGAACAGGGGGCTGGAATGAGCAGTTCTTC. This sequence encodes CASSQVRTGGWNEQFF. This chain links TRBV14 with TRBJ2-1, with 9 bases aligning to TRBD1. CDR1 is SGHDN and CDR2 is FVKESK in the germline V gene. With 1 base clipped from V and 7 bases from J, the junction kept 8 bases outside the gene matches. The CDR3 runs to 16 residues.

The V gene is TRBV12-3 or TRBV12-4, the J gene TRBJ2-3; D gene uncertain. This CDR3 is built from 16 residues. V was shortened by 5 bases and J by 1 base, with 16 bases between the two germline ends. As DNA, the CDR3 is TGTGCCAGCAGTAGCCCGGTCAGCGAAGGCACAGATACGCAGTATTTT. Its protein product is CASSSPVSEGTDTQYF.

The DNA for the CDR3 is TGTGCCAGCATTTTTGGGACAACGTCAAACAATGAGCAGTTCTTC. Encoded protein: CASIFGTTSNNEQFF. V usage is TRBV2 and J usage is TRBJ2-1, with TRBD1 as a possible D gene (6 bases). The V gene lost 7 bases and the J gene lost 5 bases, with 18 bases spanning the gap. Germline values: CDR1 SNHLY, CDR2 FYNNEI. The CDR3 has 15 residues.

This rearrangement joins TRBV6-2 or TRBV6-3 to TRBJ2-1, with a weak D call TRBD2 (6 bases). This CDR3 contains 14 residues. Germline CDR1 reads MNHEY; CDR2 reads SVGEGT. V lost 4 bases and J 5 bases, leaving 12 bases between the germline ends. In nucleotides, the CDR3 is TGTGCCAGCAGTTCCATTAGCGGAAACAATGAGCAGTTCTTC. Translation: CASSSISGNNEQFF.

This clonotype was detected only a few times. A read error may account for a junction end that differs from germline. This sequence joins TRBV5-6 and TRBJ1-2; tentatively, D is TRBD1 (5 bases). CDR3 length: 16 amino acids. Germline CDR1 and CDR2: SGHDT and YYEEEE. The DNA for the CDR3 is TGTGCCTGCAGCTTGGTGGCAGGGATACTTTCTTATGGCTACACCTTC. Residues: CACSLVAGILSYGYTF.

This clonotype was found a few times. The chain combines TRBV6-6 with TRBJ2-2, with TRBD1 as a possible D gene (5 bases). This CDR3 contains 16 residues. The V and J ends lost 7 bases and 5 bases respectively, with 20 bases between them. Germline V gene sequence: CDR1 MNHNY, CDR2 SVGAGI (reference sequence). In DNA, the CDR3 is TGTGCCAGCACCTTACCCAGGCAGGGTACAACCGGGGAGCTGTTTTTT. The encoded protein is CASTLPRQGTTGELFF.

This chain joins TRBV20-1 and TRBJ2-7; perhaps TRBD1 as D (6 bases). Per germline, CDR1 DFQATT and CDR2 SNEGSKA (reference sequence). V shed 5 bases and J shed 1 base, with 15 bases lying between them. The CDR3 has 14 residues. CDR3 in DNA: TGCAGTGCTGGCGAGACAGGCGGGTCCTACGAGCAGTACTTC. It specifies CSAGETGGSYEQYF.

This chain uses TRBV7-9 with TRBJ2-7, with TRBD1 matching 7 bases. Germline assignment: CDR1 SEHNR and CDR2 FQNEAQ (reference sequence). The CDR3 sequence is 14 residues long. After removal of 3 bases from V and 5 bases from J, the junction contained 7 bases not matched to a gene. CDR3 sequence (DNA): TGTGCCAGCAGCTTGACAGGGAGTCGTAACGAGCAGTACTTC. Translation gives CASSLTGSRNEQYF.

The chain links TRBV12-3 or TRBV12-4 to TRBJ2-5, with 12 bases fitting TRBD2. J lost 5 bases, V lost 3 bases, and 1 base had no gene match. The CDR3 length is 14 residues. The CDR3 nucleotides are TGTGCCAGCAGTTTCACTAGCGGGAGGGAGACCCAGTACTTC. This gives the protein CASSFTSGRETQYF.

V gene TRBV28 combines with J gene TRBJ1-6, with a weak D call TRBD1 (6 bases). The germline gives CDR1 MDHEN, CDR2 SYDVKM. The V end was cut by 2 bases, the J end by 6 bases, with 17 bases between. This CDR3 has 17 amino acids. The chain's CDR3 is CASSLGLGGSFNSPLHF. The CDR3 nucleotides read TGTGCCAGCAGTTTAGGGCTGGGGGGCAGCTTTAATTCACCCCTCCACTTT.